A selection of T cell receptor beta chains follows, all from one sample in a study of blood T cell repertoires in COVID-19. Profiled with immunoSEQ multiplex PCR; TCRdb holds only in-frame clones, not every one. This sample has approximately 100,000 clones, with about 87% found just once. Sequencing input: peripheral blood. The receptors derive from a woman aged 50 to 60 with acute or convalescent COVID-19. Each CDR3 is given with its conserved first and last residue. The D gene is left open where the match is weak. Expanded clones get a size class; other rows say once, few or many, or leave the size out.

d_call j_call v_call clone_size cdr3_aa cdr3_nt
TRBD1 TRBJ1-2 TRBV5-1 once CASSFGTGVYGYTF TGCGCCAGCAGCTTTGGGACAGGAGTCTATGGCTACACCTTC
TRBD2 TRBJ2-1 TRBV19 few CASSILLAGGRGEQFF TGTGCCAGTAGTATCCTACTAGCGGGGGGGCGAGGTGAGCAGTTCTTC
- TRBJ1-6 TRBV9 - CASGRASSYNSPLHF TGTGCCAGTGGGAGGGCGAGCTCCTATAATTCACCCCTCCACTTT
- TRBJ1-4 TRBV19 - CASGQGVEKLFF TGTGCCAGTGGGCAGGGTGTCGAAAAACTGTTTTTT
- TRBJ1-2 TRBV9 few CASSVERTAGRYGYTF TGTGCCAGCAGCGTAGAACGGACAGCCGGGCGCTATGGCTACACCTTC
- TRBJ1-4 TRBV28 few CASSFRNRDNEKLFF TGTGCCAGCAGTTTCAGGAACAGGGATAATGAAAAACTGTTTTTT
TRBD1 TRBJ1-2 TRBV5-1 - CASSAGQGEGGYTF TGCGCCAGCAGCGCTGGACAGGGCGAAGGTGGCTACACCTTC
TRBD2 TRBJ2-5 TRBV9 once CASSVSGDGSETQYF TGTGCCAGCAGCGTTAGCGGGGATGGTTCAGAGACCCAGTACTTC
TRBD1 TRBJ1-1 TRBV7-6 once CASSLSGTGIEAFF TGTGCCAGCAGCTTATCCGGGACAGGGATTGAAGCTTTCTTT
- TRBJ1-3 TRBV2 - CASSGQGNSAGNTIYF TGTGCCAGCAGTGGGCAGGGGAACTCCGCTGGAAACACCATATATTTT
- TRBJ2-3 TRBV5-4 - CASSLGGGTARNTDTQYF TGTGCCAGCAGCTTGGGTGGGGGGACAGCGCGAAACACAGATACGCAGTATTTT
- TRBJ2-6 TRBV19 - CASISRNSGANVLTF TGTGCCAGTATCTCCAGGAACTCTGGGGCCAACGTCCTGACTTTC
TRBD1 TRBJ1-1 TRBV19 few CASSTTGDTEAFF TGTGCCAGTAGCACAACAGGGGACACTGAAGCTTTCTTT
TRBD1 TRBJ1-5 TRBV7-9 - CASSSMGQADQPQHF TGTGCCAGCAGCTCTATGGGACAGGCGGATCAGCCCCAGCATTTT
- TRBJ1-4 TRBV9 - CASSRGGGYEKLFF TGTGCCAGCAGCCGAGGCGGGGGGTATGAAAAACTGTTTTTT
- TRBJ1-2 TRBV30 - CAWSVSGAGYGYTF TGTGCCTGGAGTGTATCAGGGGCTGGGTATGGCTACACCTTC
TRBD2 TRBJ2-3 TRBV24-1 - CATSVGAGGTDTQYF TGTGCCACCAGTGTCGGAGCGGGGGGCACAGATACGCAGTATTTT
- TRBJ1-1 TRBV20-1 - CSANFDREAFF TGCAGTGCTAACTTTGACAGAGAAGCTTTCTTT
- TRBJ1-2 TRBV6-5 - CASLDVRGYGYTF TGTGCCAGTCTGGATGTGCGCGGCTATGGCTACACCTTC
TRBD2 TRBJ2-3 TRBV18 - CATLPRGNYNTDTQYF TGTGCCACCTTGCCGCGGGGGAACTACAACACAGATACGCAGTATTTT
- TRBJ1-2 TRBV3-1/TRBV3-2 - CASSTRTRNYGYTF TGTGCCAGCAGCACCCGGACAAGAAACTATGGCTACACCTTC
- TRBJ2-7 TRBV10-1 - CASSDKQGGLPRLYFTTLYEQYF TGCGCCAGCAGTGACAAACAGGGCGGGCTACCCCGCCTATACTTCACTACACTATACGAGCAGTACTTC
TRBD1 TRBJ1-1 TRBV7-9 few CASSYQGQDGLEAFF TGTGCCAGCAGCTACCAAGGACAGGATGGGCTTGAAGCTTTCTTT
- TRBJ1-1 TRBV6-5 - CASISTGSNTEAFF TGTGCCAGCATTTCTACGGGGTCAAACACTGAAGCTTTCTTT
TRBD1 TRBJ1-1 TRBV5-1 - CASSLGQGASEAFF TGCGCCAGCAGCTTGGGGCAGGGGGCTTCTGAAGCTTTCTTT
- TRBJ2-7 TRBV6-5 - CATGLNYEQYF TGTGCCACCGGACTTAACTACGAGCAGTACTTC
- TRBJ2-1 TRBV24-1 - CATSGDRRNEQFF TGTGCCACCAGTGGTGACAGACGGAATGAGCAGTTCTTC
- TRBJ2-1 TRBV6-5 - CASSSGIDHNEQFF TGTGCCAGCAGTTCAGGGATAGACCACAATGAGCAGTTCTTC
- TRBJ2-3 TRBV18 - CASSPGQILTDTQYF TGTGCCAGCTCACCAGGGCAGATCCTCACAGATACGCAGTATTTT
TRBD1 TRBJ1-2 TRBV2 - CASSVDRVGLPPTF TGTGCCAGCAGTGTGGACAGGGTAGGTCTCCCTCCCACCTTC
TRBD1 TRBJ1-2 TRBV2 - CASSLQGAGGYTF TGTGCCAGCAGTTTACAGGGGGCAGGAGGCTACACCTTC